The 30 T cell receptor beta chains presented below share a single source sample, sequenced in a study of shared clonotypes between healthy human individuals. TCRdb's copy holds only in-frame clones and misses some; the assay was immunoSEQ multiplex PCR. The table records approximately 1,000,000 clones, around 82% of them present only once. The sequencing input was memory CD4+ T cells from PBMCs. Subset denoted: CD45RA-negative fraction. The receptors were gathered from a young man in good health. Some clones in this sample may be carry-over from other donors' samples.

The genes are TRBV25-1 and TRBJ2-1, with a weak D call TRBD2 (5 bases). V was trimmed by 1 base and J by 9 bases, leaving 13 bases between them. In germline, CDR1 is MGHDK, CDR2 SYGVNS. The CDR3 runs to 14 residues. The CDR3 DNA reads TGTGCCAGCAGTGAATTACTAGGGCCTTTTGAGCAGTTCTTC. Translated: CASSELLGPFEQFF.

The chain carries TRBV5-1 and TRBJ2-1, with 7 bases lining up with TRBD1. CDR1 and CDR2 from the germline V gene are SGHRS and YFSETQ. V lost 0 bases, J lost 8 bases, and 11 bases stayed unmatched. CDR3 length: 16 amino acids. Here the CDR3 reads CASSLGQGERADEQFF. The CDR3 coding sequence is TGCGCCAGCAGCTTGGGGCAGGGGGAACGAGCAGATGAGCAGTTCTTC.

In this sample, this clone turned up once. This chain joins TRBV6-4 and TRBJ2-7, with 13 bases identical to TRBD2. V was clipped by 9 bases and J by 2 bases; unmatched bases: 7. CDR3 length: 15 residues. Germline CDR1 and CDR2: MRHNA and SNTAGT. The CDR3 nucleotides are TGTGCCAGAACGATACTAGCGGGAGGGCCCTACGAGCAGTACTTC. Translating gives CARTILAGGPYEQYF.

This clone has only one observation. V usage is TRBV7-6 and J usage is TRBJ1-4; perhaps TRBD1 as D (5 bases). The germline CDR1 and CDR2 sequences are SGHVS and FNYEAQ. Trimming removed 2 bases at V and 8 bases at J, with 15 bases between. This CDR3 region has 15 residues. In DNA form, the CDR3 reads TGTGCCAGCAGCTTACGTGGGGGGACGGGGGAAAAACTGTTTTTT. This translates into CASSLRGGTGEKLFF.

The chain couples TRBV6-1 to TRBJ1-4, with a tentative D call TRBD1 (5 bases). The germline gives CDR1 MNHNS, CDR2 SASEGT. V was shortened by 6 bases and J by 7 bases, with 15 bases between the two germline ends. The CDR3 extends over 14 amino acids. CDR3 sequence (DNA): TGTGCCAGCAGAGCCCAGGGTAGGGCTGAAAAACTGTTTTTT. It specifies CASRAQGRAEKLFF.

Details on this clone: This may stem from a read error, because a much larger clone lies one nucleotide away. The chain combines TRBV4-2 with TRBJ1-4; the D gene is possibly TRBD1 (5 bases). CDR1 is LGHNA, CDR2 YNFKEQ, per germline. The length of the CDR3 is 14 residues. CDR3 loop: CASSLGGDGEELFF. CDR3 DNA sequence: TGTGCCAGCAGCTTGGGGGGTGACGGTGAAGAACTGTTTTTT.

This clone was found once. The J gene is TRBJ2-7, the V gene TRBV18, with D perhaps TRBD1 or TRBD2 (5 bases each). V lost 6 bases to trimming and J lost 1 base, with 10 bases between them. Germline CDR1 and CDR2: KGHSH and LQKENI. The CDR3 runs 13 residues. CDR3 DNA sequence: TGTGCCAGCTCCCCCTGGGGGTCCTACGAGCAGTACTTC. As protein: CASSPWGSYEQYF.

The chain couples TRBV5-1 to TRBJ2-2; weak D call: TRBD1 (6 bases). V lost 0 bases and J lost 4, with 10 bases in between. This CDR3 has 15 residues. Per germline, CDR1 SGHRS and CDR2 YFSETQ. CDR3 nucleotides: TGCGCCAGCAGCTTGGGGACAGAAGTCACCGGGGAGCTGTTTTTT. Translating it yields CASSLGTEVTGELFF.

This clone appeared many times. V and J are TRBV13 and TRBJ2-5; the match to TRBD1 covers 8 bases. The V and J ends lost 0 bases and 7 bases, in that order; junction bases with no gene match: 13. The CDR3 covers 17 residues. Germline V gene data show CDR1 as PRHDT and CDR2 as FYEKMQ (reference sequence). DNA for the CDR3: TGTGCCAGCAGCTTAGGCCATGTGACAGGGGCCCTAGGGACCCAGTACTTC. This codes for CASSLGHVTGALGTQYF.

This clone was recorded at least ten times. This chain uses TRBV7-2 with TRBJ2-1; D is possibly TRBD1 (6 bases). Germline V gives CDR1 SGHTA, CDR2 FQGNSA. The CDR3 consists of 15 residues. Trimming shortened V by 3 bases and J by 4 bases, and 13 bases separated the two germline ends. The CDR3 coding sequence is TGTGCCAGCAGCTTCGAGGGGCAGGGGTACAATGAGCAGTTCTTC. Protein: CASSFEGQGYNEQFF. The full variable domain, in which reference TRBV7-2 and TRBJ2-1 provide the parts outside the CDR3, is GAGVSQSPSNKVTEKGKDVELRCDPISGHTALYWYRQSLGQGLEFLIYFQGNSAPDKSGLPSDRFSAERTGGSVSTLTIQRTQQEDSAVYLCASSFEGQGYNEQFFGPGTRLTVL.

The rearrangement uses TRBV5-1 and TRBJ2-1; 8 nucleotides agree with TRBD2. Trimming took 0 bases from V and 8 from J; bases not matched to a gene: 10. CDR3 size: 16 residues. Germline values: CDR1 SGHRS, CDR2 YFSETQ. The CDR3 is CASSLEYQREWDEQFF. CDR3 nucleotides: TGCGCCAGCAGCTTGGAATATCAGCGGGAGTGGGATGAGCAGTTCTTC.

The J gene is TRBJ2-2, the V gene TRBV11-2; D gene ambiguous. Trimming took off 5 bases at V and 8 bases at J, with 18 bases between the two ends. The germline CDR1 and CDR2 sequences are SGHAT and FQNNGV. This CDR3 contains 15 residues. CDR3 coding DNA: TGTGCCAGCAGCCCAACGGGCTCCCGGTCGGGGGAGCTGTTTTTT. Translation gives CASSPTGSRSGELFF. Complete variable domain (other parts from reference TRBV11-2 and TRBJ2-2): EAGVAQSPRYKIIEKRQSVAFWCNPISGHATLYWYQQILGQGPKLLIQFQNNGVVDDSQLPKDRFSAERLKGVDSTLKIQPAKLEDSAVYLCASSPTGSRSGELFFGEGSRLTVL.

This clone was seen just once. DNA for the CDR3: TGTGCCAGCAGCTTAGTAAGGTGGCAGTACTTC. Translation gives CASSLVRWQYF. The chain carries TRBV7-2 and TRBJ2-7; D is unresolved. V was shortened by 1 base and J by 9 bases, with 7 bases between the two germline ends. This CDR3 spans 11 amino acids. The V gene's germline CDR1 is SGHTA and CDR2 FQGNSA. The entire variable domain, with the rest obtained from reference TRBV7-2 and TRBJ2-7, is as follows: GAGVSQSPSNKVTEKGKDVELRCDPISGHTALYWYRQSLGQGLEFLIYFQGNSAPDKSGLPSDRFSAERTGGSVSTLTIQRTQQEDSAVYLCASSLVRWQYFGPGTRLTVT.

Comments on this clone: This sample includes further DNA sequences coding for the same CDR3. The chain carries TRBV30 and TRBJ1-5, with 8 positions matching TRBD1. CDR1 and CDR2 from the germline V gene are GTSNPN and SVGIG (reference sequence). This CDR3 contains 14 residues. The junction had 6 bases not matched to a gene; V was cut back by 1 base and J by 7 bases. For the CDR3, the DNA is TGTGCCTGGAGTGCAGACAGGGGAGGACAGCCCCAGCATTTT. Translation: CAWSADRGGQPQHF.

This sequence joins TRBV30 and TRBJ2-5; the match to TRBD2 covers 7 bases. The end of the DNA fits TRBJ2-7 better, so the J call may be wrong. The V gene's germline CDR1 is GTSNPN and CDR2 SVGIG (reference sequence). The CDR3 sequence is 14 residues long. CDR3 amino acids: CAWDGGIEGHEQYF. The CDR3 DNA is TGTGCCTGGGACGGGGGGATCGAGGGCCACGAGCAGTACTTC.

This chain joins TRBV27 and TRBJ2-2; D may be TRBD2 (7 bases). The CDR3 has 17 residues. Trimming cost V 7 bases and J 4 bases, with 22 bases left between them. The germline CDR1 and CDR2 sequences are MNHEY and SMNVEV (reference sequence). CDR3 sequence: CASIRGRADLFTGELFF. The CDR3 bases are TGTGCCAGCATTAGGGGGAGGGCCGATCTGTTCACCGGGGAGCTGTTTTTT.

This chain links TRBV15 with TRBJ2-5; 8 bases agree with TRBD1. V dropped 3 bases and J dropped 5; count of bases not matched to a gene: 5. Per the germline V gene, CDR1 is LNHNV and CDR2 is YYDKDF (reference sequence). The CDR3 is 14 residues long. In DNA, the CDR3 is TGTGCCACCAGCAGGACAGGGGAGGTCGAGACCCAGTACTTC. It yields the protein CATSRTGEVETQYF. Full variable domain (outside the CDR3, taken from reference TRBV15 and TRBJ2-5): DAMVIQNPRYQVTQFGKPVTLSCSQTLNHNVMYWYQQKSSQAPKLLFHYYDKDFNNEADTPDNFQSRRPNTSFCFLDIRSPGLGDTAMYLCATSRTGEVETQYFGPGTRLLVL.

The chain carries TRBV7-2 and TRBJ2-7; D is possibly TRBD1 or TRBD2 (5 bases each). Trimming took off 3 bases at V and 7 bases at J, with 13 bases between the two ends. Germline CDR1 is SGHTA and CDR2 is FQGNSA. This CDR3 comprises 13 residues. CDR3 nucleotide sequence: TGTGCCAGCAGCTTGGGACGGGATAGGGAGCAGTACTTC. This gives the protein CASSLGRDREQYF. The full variable domain, its missing parts supplied by reference TRBV7-2 and TRBJ2-7, is GAGVSQSPSNKVTEKGKDVELRCDPISGHTALYWYRQSLGQGLEFLIYFQGNSAPDKSGLPSDRFSAERTGGSVSTLTIQRTQQEDSAVYLCASSLGRDREQYFGPGTRLTVT.

J is TRBJ1-2 and V is TRBV7-2; weak D call: TRBD1 (6 bases). Trimming pared 2 bases from V and 7 bases from J, leaving 20 bases between. Germline CDR1 is SGHTA and CDR2 is FQGNSA. This CDR3 has 16 amino acids. In nucleotides, the CDR3 is TGTGCCAGCAGCTTATTTAGTACGCGGGGGGCGGGTGGCTACACCTTC. Its translation is CASSLFSTRGAGGYTF.

This clone was seen just once. The gene calls are TRBV10-1 and TRBJ2-3; D is uncertain. This CDR3 contains 13 residues. Between the trimmed V and J ends, which lost 6 bases and 1 base, there was a span of 8 bases. The germline V gene encodes CDR1 WNHNN and CDR2 SYGVQD (reference sequence). CDR3 amino acids: CASSPPGTDTQYF. CDR3 in DNA: TGCGCCAGCAGCCCCCCGGGCACAGATACGCAGTATTTT.

The chain combines TRBV28 with TRBJ2-1; TRBD2 matches 7 bases. V lost 7 bases to trimming and J lost 7 bases; unmatched junction nucleotides: 7. The length of the CDR3 is 13 residues. Looked up from germline, CDR1 is MDHEN and CDR2 is SYDVKM. CDR3 DNA: TGTGCCAGCACCGGGGAGGGGTGGAATGAGCAGTTCTTC. Its translation is CASTGEGWNEQFF.

The V and J genes are TRBV9 and TRBJ2-1; no reliable D call. This CDR3 has 15 residues. Trimming left V 4 bases short and J 0 bases short, with 11 bases between. The germline V gene has CDR1 SGDLS and CDR2 YYNGEE. The CDR3 here is CASSREEGSYNEQFF. CDR3 DNA sequence: TGTGCCAGCAGCCGAGAAGAAGGCTCCTACAATGAGCAGTTCTTC.

The genes are TRBV7-9 and TRBJ2-3, with 13 bases lining up with TRBD2. The CDR3 loop spans 16 amino acids. With 5 bases clipped from V and 6 bases from J, the junction kept 8 bases outside the gene matches. Germline V CDR1 and CDR2: SEHNR, FQNEAQ (reference sequence). CDR3 DNA sequence: TGTGCCAGCAGCCGGGGACTAGCGGGGAGCAGGGATACGCAGTATTTT. Protein: CASSRGLAGSRDTQYF.

This chain links TRBV2 with TRBJ2-1, with 7 bases aligning to TRBD1. The V gene's germline CDR1 is SNHLY and CDR2 FYNNEI. V lost 4 bases to trimming and J lost 9 bases; unmatched junction nucleotides: 6. The CDR3 consists of 13 residues. The CDR3 sequence: CASSAEGAGEQFF. For the CDR3, the DNA is TGTGCCAGCAGTGCTGAGGGGGCGGGTGAGCAGTTCTTC.

The J gene is TRBJ1-2, the V gene TRBV5-1; D call uncertain. Germline assignment: CDR1 SGHRS and CDR2 YFSETQ. V was clipped by 1 base and J by 4 bases, with 17 bases between them. This CDR3 is built from 16 residues. CDR3 in DNA: TGCGCCAGCAGCTTGCTCGCAGGCCTAACGAGCTATGGCTACACCTTC. The encoded protein is CASSLLAGLTSYGYTF. Full variable domain (outside the CDR3, taken from reference TRBV5-1 and TRBJ1-2): KAGVTQTPRYLIKTRGQQVTLSCSPISGHRSVSWYQQTPGQGLQFLFEYFSETQRNKGNFPGRFSGRQFSNSRSEMNVSTLELGDSALYLCASSLLAGLTSYGYTFGSGTRLTVV.

The gene calls are TRBV9 and TRBJ2-5, with D maybe TRBD2 (5 bases). Per germline, CDR1 SGDLS and CDR2 YYNGEE. Trimming stripped 4 bases from V and 1 base from J, with 8 bases between. CDR3 length: 13 amino acids. CDR3 region: CASSLGSQETQYF. As DNA, the CDR3 is TGTGCCAGCAGCCTAGGGAGCCAAGAGACCCAGTACTTC.

Comment on this clone: This specimen includes other DNA sequences encoding the same CDR3. Here the CDR3 DNA reads TGTGCCAGCAGACAAGGAGGGGAAAAACTGTTTTTT. Protein sequence: CASRQGGEKLFF. The chain combines TRBV28 with TRBJ1-4; D is uncertain. Trimming removed 6 bases at V and 8 bases at J, with 10 bases between. The germline V gene encodes CDR1 MDHEN and CDR2 SYDVKM. This CDR3 has 12 amino acids.

This clone was counted between two and nine times. The V gene is TRBV5-3, the J gene TRBJ2-3, with D possibly TRBD2 on 5 matching bases. TRBV5-3 is filed as an ORF, its function uncertain. V lost 7 bases to trimming and J lost 3 bases, with 15 bases between them. The CDR3 runs 14 residues. The DNA for the CDR3 is TGTGCCAGAGTCCCGACGGGGAGTACAGATACGCAGTATTTT. This translates into CARVPTGSTDTQYF.

This sequence joins TRBV19 and TRBJ2-7; 7 positions match TRBD1. Germline loops: CDR1 LNHDA, CDR2 SQIVND (reference sequence). The CDR3 spans 16 residues. The junction had 10 bases not matched to a gene; V was cut back by 5 bases and J by 0 bases. The CDR3 bases are TGTGCCAGTAGTCTAAAACAGGGGTCTGGCTCCTACGAGCAGTACTTC. Translating gives CASSLKQGSGSYEQYF.

The rearrangement uses TRBV2 and TRBJ2-6, with TRBD2 matching over 7 bases. Germline CDR1 and CDR2: SNHLY and FYNNEI. The CDR3 consists of 17 residues. V gave up 4 bases and J gave up 2 bases; unmatched junction bases: 8. CDR3 protein: CASSAAGLVAGANVLTF. In DNA form, the CDR3 reads TGTGCCAGCAGTGCGGCCGGACTAGTTGCTGGGGCCAACGTCCTGACTTTC.